The T cell receptor (beta chain) under discussion was sequenced for a study of PD-1 blockade in mismatch repair-deficient tumors. The overall study: Patients had eleven to twelve mismatch repair-deficient cancer types, all previously treated and progressing.

TCR sequencing covered a few patients who responded to pembrolizumab. The CDR3 has 14 amino acids. Looked up from germline, CDR1 is SGHDT and CDR2 is YYEEEE. The germline V and J ends were trimmed by 3 bases and 6 bases, with 15 bases remaining between them. Assay: immunoSEQ multiplex PCR; the TCRdb copy retains only in-frame clones and omits some. Of approximately 80,000 clones in the sample, approximately 80% were seen once. The receptor's source is an adult with mismatch repair-deficient cancer. Sequencing used peripheral blood, obtained 44 weeks after starting pembrolizumab. The chain links TRBV5-6 to TRBJ1-1, with D possibly TRBD1 on 5 matching bases. The CDR3 loop reads CASSSPGPAPEAFF. CDR3 DNA: TGTGCCAGCAGCTCCCCGGGACCGGCCCCTGAAGCTTTCTTT.